Each of the 10 T cell receptor beta chains below was sequenced from the same sample in a study of OX40 agonist ivuxolimab in advanced cancers. Only in-frame clones appear in the TCRdb table, and some are missing; sequencing was by immunoSEQ multiplex PCR. The profile shows about 70,000 clones, 70% to 90% of them singletons. Here the sequenced sample was CD4+ or CD8+ T cells sorted from blood, taken in a trial of the OX40 agonist ivuxolimab. The receptors derive from an adult with an advanced solid tumor such as melanoma, head and neck, liver or kidney cancer.

CDR3 protein: CASKTSGTDTQYF. DNA for the CDR3: TGCGCCAGCAAGACTAGCGGCACAGATACGCAGTATTTT. This chain joins TRBV10-2 and TRBJ2-3, with 8 bases that match TRBD2. After removal of 7 bases from V and 1 base from J, the junction contained 1 base not matched to a gene. The CDR3 has 13 residues. CDR1 and CDR2 (germline): WSHSY, SAAADI.

V gene TRBV11-2 combines with J gene TRBJ1-1, with a possible D match to TRBD1 (6 bases). Germline V gene lookup returns CDR1 SGHAT and CDR2 FQNNGV. Trimming left V 6 bases short and J 4 bases short, with 18 bases between. The CDR3 runs to 15 residues. CDR3 DNA sequence: TGTGCCAGCAGTTTTACAGGGCCTCTTCGCACTGAAGCTTTCTTT. Encoded protein: CASSFTGPLRTEAFF.

This clone has only one observation. The chain combines TRBV5-5 with TRBJ1-1; perhaps TRBD1 as D (6 bases). CDR1 is SGHKS, CDR2 YYEKEE, per germline (reference sequence). With 0 bases removed from V and 1 base from J, the gap between germline ends came to 13 bases. The CDR3 consists of 16 residues. The CDR3 nucleotides are TGTGCCAGCAGCTTGGGATACCTGGACAGGAACACTGAAGCTTTCTTT. Translating it yields CASSLGYLDRNTEAFF.

V is TRBV6-5 and J is TRBJ1-2, with TRBD1 identical over 8 bases. V lost 2 bases, J lost 7 bases, and 9 bases stayed unmatched. The CDR3 sequence is 15 residues long. The germline V gene has CDR1 MNHEY and CDR2 SVGAGI. CDR3 bases: TGTGCCAGCAGTTACCTTACGGACAGGGAGCGTGGCTACACCTTC. Translated, it gives CASSYLTDRERGYTF.

This clone was observed many times. Here the CDR3 reads CAWSWDRGNTIYF. The CDR3 bases are TGTGCCTGGAGTTGGGATCGTGGAAACACCATATATTTT. This rearrangement joins TRBV30 to TRBJ1-3; no clear D. The V end was cut by 2 bases, the J end by 3 bases, with 8 bases between. The CDR3 length is 13 residues. Germline CDR1 and CDR2: GTSNPN and SVGIG (reference sequence).

The chain uses TRBV5-1 and TRBJ2-7, with D unresolved. V dropped 7 bases and J dropped 0 bases, with 14 bases sitting between them. CDR1 is SGHRS and CDR2 is YFSETQ in the germline V gene. The CDR3 contains 14 residues. CDR3 DNA sequence: TGCGCCAGCCAAACCGGGTTCCGCTCCTACGAGCAGTACTTC. It encodes CASQTGFRSYEQYF.

By sample fraction, this clone is medium-sized (0.01 to 0.1%). The V gene is TRBV5-1, the J gene TRBJ2-4; a possible D gene is TRBD2 (5 bases). V lost 0 bases and J 0 bases, leaving 22 bases between the germline ends. Germline assignment: CDR1 SGHRS and CDR2 YFSETQ. The CDR3 has 20 residues. The CDR3 DNA reads as TGCGCCAGCAGCTTGGACTTTGGTGGCAGCGGCTACCTAGCCAAAAACATTCAGTACTTC. Amino acid sequence: CASSLDFGGSGYLAKNIQYF.

This clone was counted a few times. The genes are TRBV28 and TRBJ1-5; 7 bases fit TRBD1. Germline V lookup: CDR1 MDHEN, CDR2 SYDVKM. The CDR3 extends over 13 amino acids. Losses at the gene ends were 5 bases for V and 9 bases for J; bases not matched to a gene: 7. CDR3 region: CASSGQELGPQHF. The DNA of the CDR3 is TGTGCCAGCAGTGGACAGGAGCTTGGGCCCCAGCATTTT.

This chain links TRBV27 with TRBJ1-2; weak D call: TRBD1 (5 bases). V lost 7 bases, J lost 3 bases, and 21 bases lay in between. The CDR3 loop spans 16 amino acids. The germline CDR1 and CDR2 sequences are MNHEY and SMNVEV (reference sequence). CDR3 in amino acids: CASTQTGGLTHYGYTF. CDR3 coding DNA: TGTGCCAGCACCCAAACGGGGGGGTTGACCCACTATGGCTACACCTTC.

V gene TRBV28 combines with J gene TRBJ2-5, with D tentatively TRBD1 or TRBD2 (5 bases each). Trimming stripped 6 bases from V and 5 bases from J, with 19 bases between. The CDR3 totals 15 residues. Germline-derived CDR1 and CDR2 are MDHEN and SYDVKM. CDR3 bases: TGTGCCAGCAGCTCACCGGGACGGGGTACGGAGACCCAGTACTTC. Protein: CASSSPGRGTETQYF.